Following are 26 T cell receptor beta chains from one sample sequenced in a study of tumor-infiltrating lymphocytes in primary liver carcinoma. With a constant-region primer, TCR beta cDNA was made from roughly 500 ng of total RNA. Slightly modified ARM-PCR, run as three nested multiplex PCR rounds, produced the TCR beta libraries. TRBV1-TRBV30 forward primers paired with a C-beta reverse primer drove the first two PCR rounds, around 10 cycles each. Each CDR3 protein is one row after TCRdb ran MiXCR on the multiplex PCR reads. The sample shows approximately 300,000 distinct CDR3 sequences, 65% of them seen only once. Germline DNA was extracted alongside blood RNA, which was obtained from unsorted whole blood. The sequenced sample consisted of peripheral blood. Receptors were obtained from a man in his forties with primary liver carcinoma and hepatitis B virus infection.

Concerning this clonotype: A much larger clonotype is one base distant, so this may be a read error. The V gene is TRBV4-1, the J gene TRBJ1-5; 7 positions agree with TRBD1. CDR3 length: 16 residues. The germline CDR1 and CDR2 sequences are MGHRA and YSYEKL. CDR3 nucleotide sequence: TGCGCCAACAGCCGAGGTAGGGACAGTCGAAATCAGCCCCAGCATTTT. As protein: CANSRGRDSRNQPQHF.

This clonotype occurred a few times. V usage is TRBV30 and J usage is TRBJ1-6; 8 nucleotides align to TRBD1. The V gene's germline CDR1 is GTSNPN and CDR2 SVGIG (reference sequence). Trimming took 3 bases from V and 6 from J; bases not matched to a gene: 4. The CDR3 length is 14 residues. CDR3 loop: CAWRLTGGNSPLHF. DNA of the CDR3: TGTGCCTGGAGACTAACAGGGGGTAATTCACCCCTCCACTTT. The whole variable domain, filled in from reference TRBV30 and TRBJ1-6, reads SQTIHQWPATLVQPVGSPLSLECTVEGTSNPNLYWYRQAAGRGLQLLFYSVGIGQISSEVPQNLSASRPQDRQFILSSKKLLLSDSGFYLCAWRLTGGNSPLHFGNGTRLTVT.

The V and J genes are TRBV7-9 and TRBJ1-1, with unresolved D. Trimming pared 5 bases from V and 2 bases from J, leaving 9 bases between. The CDR3 is 13 residues long. Per the germline V gene, CDR1 is SEHNR and CDR2 is FQNEAQ (reference sequence). CDR3 in DNA: TGTGCCAGCAGCGTGGATAGTAACACTGAAGCTTTCTTT. Translation: CASSVDSNTEAFF.

As for this clonotype: A read error may produce the germline difference seen at one junction end. The chain carries TRBV11-2 and TRBJ2-1; 11 nucleotides line up with TRBD2. CDR1 and CDR2 from the germline V gene are SGHAT and FQNNGV. This CDR3 is built from 16 residues. The DNA of the CDR3 is TGTGCCAGCAGCTCTGAGCTAGCGGGAGGTTCGGATGAGCAGCTCTTC. Its protein is CASSSELAGGSDEQLF.

V usage is TRBV5-5 and J usage is TRBJ1-2, with D unresolved. The length of the CDR3 is 13 residues. Looked up from germline, CDR1 is SGHKS and CDR2 is YYEKEE (reference sequence). The V gene lost 0 bases and the J gene lost 4 bases, with 7 bases spanning the gap. This CDR3 reads CASSLEPGYGYTF. As DNA, the CDR3 is TGTGCCAGCAGCTTGGAGCCAGGCTATGGCTACACCTTC.

This clonotype showed up just once. A much bigger clone sits one base away, suggesting this may be a read error. The genes are TRBV4-1 and TRBJ2-2, with TRBD2 as a possible D gene (6 bases). The germline CDR1 and CDR2 sequences are MGHRA and YSYEKL. This CDR3 spans 16 amino acids. The CDR3 sequence is CASSQVDLTYTGGLFF. The CDR3 nucleotides read TGCGCCAGCAGCCAAGTCGACCTGACTTACACCGGGGGGCTGTTTTTT.

As regards this clonotype: A much larger clone is a single base away; this may be a read error. The V call is TRBV6-1, the J call TRBJ1-2; D call uncertain. The CDR3 sequence is 15 residues long. Germline values: CDR1 MNHNS, CDR2 SASEGT. Deletions cut 8 bases from V and 3 bases from J, with 19 bases between. CDR3 in amino acids: CASCVSGLRDYGYTF. The DNA of the CDR3 is TGTGCCAGCTGTGTCTCCGGATTGAGGGACTATGGCTACACCTTC.

Points on this clonotype: Possible read error: a much larger clone is one base away. This chain uses TRBV6-2 or TRBV6-3 with TRBJ1-1; TRBD1 agrees at 8 bases. There are 13 residues in the CDR3. The germline gives CDR1 MNHEY, CDR2 SVGEGT. CDR3 sequence: CTSRQGLNTEAFF. CDR3 nucleotides: TGTACCAGCCGACAGGGGCTGAACACTGAAGCTTTCTTT.

Turning to this clonotype: No conserved phenylalanine or tryptophan ends this CDR3, so it is likely a read error. The chain has TRBV4-1 and TRBJ1-1; D is undetermined. Trimming pared 10 bases from V and 7 bases from J, leaving 31 bases between. The CDR3 has 17 residues. Germline V lookup: CDR1 MGHRA, CDR2 YSYEKL. DNA of the CDR3: TGCGCCACCAGACAACTGGATTTAGTGGTTGCCTCCAATGAAGCTTTCATT. This sequence encodes CATRQLDLVVASNEAFI.

Points on this clonotype: A much larger clone sits a single nucleotide away, making a read error possible. DNA of the CDR3: TGTGCCAGCAGGGGACTAGCGGAGGGCAATGAGCAGCTCTTC. Translated, it gives CASRGLAEGNEQLF. The rearrangement uses TRBV6-2 or TRBV6-3 and TRBJ2-1; 11 bases line up with TRBD2. This CDR3 spans 14 amino acids. CDR1 is MNHEY and CDR2 is SVGEGT in the germline V gene.

Concerning this clonotype itself: The junction and the germline gene differ at one end; a read error may be behind it. The chain carries TRBV11-1 and TRBJ2-1, with D hard to call. The CDR3 runs to 12 residues. Germline V lookup: CDR1 SGHAT, CDR2 FQDESV (reference sequence). The CDR3 DNA reads TGTGCCAGCAGCCCGAGTGGGGATGAACAGCTTTTC. Its translation: CASSPSGDEQLF.

The V call is TRBV6-5, the J call TRBJ2-3, with 7 bases that match TRBD2. In germline, CDR1 is MNHEY, CDR2 SVGAGI. The CDR3 runs to 15 residues. V lost 7 bases to trimming and J lost 8 bases; unmatched junction nucleotides: 15. The DNA for the CDR3 is TGTGCCAGCAACCCAGGACTAGTGGGAACATGTACGCAGTATTTT. Its protein is CASNPGLVGTCTQYF.

Concerning this clonotype itself: With a much larger clone just one base away, this may be a read error. The rearrangement joins TRBV4-2 to TRBJ2-1; TRBD2 aligns across 10 bases. The CDR3 covers 16 residues. V trimming: 1 base; J trimming: 1 base; junction bases outside the gene matches: 1. From germline, CDR1 is LGHNA and CDR2 YNFKEQ. The DNA of the CDR3 is TGTGCCAGCAGCCAAGGGACTAGCGGATCCTACAATGAGCAGTTCTTC. It is translated as CASSQGTSGSYNEQFF.

The chain carries TRBV5-5 and TRBJ1-3; D remains ambiguous. The germline V gene encodes CDR1 SGHKS and CDR2 YYEKEE (reference sequence). The CDR3 runs to 15 residues. The V gene lost 0 bases and the J gene lost 0 bases, with 7 bases spanning the gap. This CDR3 is CASSLVGNSGNTIYF. CDR3 bases: TGTGCCAGCAGCTTGGTAGGGAACTCTGGAAACACCATATATTTT.

The table lists this clonotype with a few counts. In DNA form, the CDR3 reads TGTGCCAGCAGACGAGACAGCTATAGCAATCAGCCCCAGCATTTT. This gives the protein CASRRDSYSNQPQHF. The rearrangement links TRBV6-2 or TRBV6-3 to TRBJ1-5; D perhaps matches TRBD1 (5 bases). This CDR3 comprises 15 residues. The germline CDR1 and CDR2 sequences are MNHEY and SVGEGT. Trimming shortened V by 6 bases and J by 0 bases, and 12 bases separated the two germline ends.

Comments on this clonotype: A much larger clonotype is one base distant, so this may be a read error. This chain connects TRBV6-5 to TRBJ2-5, with 8 positions matching TRBD2. CDR1 is MNHEY, CDR2 SVGAGI, per germline. This CDR3 comprises 14 residues. The chain's CDR3 is CASKLLAVQESQYF. The CDR3 region has the DNA TGTGCCAGCAAACTACTAGCGGTTCAAGAGAGCCAGTACTTC.

As to this clonotype: Given a much more abundant clone one base away, this may be a read error. The J gene is TRBJ2-3, the V gene TRBV29-1; TRBD2 might be the D (6 bases). The CDR3 contains 15 residues. CDR1 and CDR2 from the germline V gene are SQVTM and ANQGSEA. CDR3 nucleotide sequence: TGCAGCGTTGAAAAAAAAGGGGTAGCGGCAGATACGCGGTATTTT. Translated: CSVEKKGVAADTRYF.

As for this clonotype: A clone one base away is much larger, so this may be a read error. The chain combines TRBV5-4 with TRBJ2-1, with TRBD1 as a possible D gene (5 bases). Germline V gene sequence: CDR1 SGHNT, CDR2 YYREEE (reference sequence). Trimming took off 9 bases at V and 8 bases at J, with 18 bases between the two ends. The CDR3 loop spans 13 amino acids. The CDR3 nucleotides read TGTGCCATCAGACTCCAGGGTGTCGATGAGCAGTTCTTC. Encoded protein: CAIRLQGVDEQFF.

The chain has TRBV11-2 and TRBJ2-1, with a weak D call TRBD2 (6 bases). Trimming removed 3 bases from V and 1 base from J, with 10 bases in between. Germline V gene lookup returns CDR1 SGHAT and CDR2 FQNNGV. This CDR3 has 15 residues. In DNA, the CDR3 is TGTGCCAGCAGCTTCGGGGGAGCTTCCTACAATGAGCAGTTCTTC. Translating it yields CASSFGGASYNEQFF.

About this clonotype: A much more abundant neighbour one base away suggests this may be a read error. V and J are TRBV29-1 and TRBJ1-2; D is uncertain. The CDR3 contains 15 residues. Germline V gene lookup returns CDR1 SQVTM and CDR2 ANQGSEA. The CDR3 spells CSAESGVLEDYGYTF. The CDR3 DNA reads TGCAGCGCTGAAAGTGGGGTCCTTGAGGACTATGGCTACACCTTC.

This rearrangement joins TRBV6-5 to TRBJ1-5; D gene ambiguous. The germline V gene has CDR1 MNHEY and CDR2 SVGAGI. The CDR3 sequence is 16 residues long. Trimming cost V 0 bases and J 0 bases, with 9 bases left between them. CDR3 loop: CASSYSIPASNQPQHF. The CDR3 DNA is TGTGCCAGCAGTTACTCGATACCCGCTAGCAATCAGCCCCAGCATTTT.

The chain links TRBV6-1 to TRBJ2-7; D may be TRBD1 (6 bases). The CDR3 loop spans 14 amino acids. From germline, CDR1 is MNHNS and CDR2 SASEGT. The CDR3 loop is CTSSVDGQLYEQYF. The DNA for the CDR3 is TGTACAAGCAGTGTCGATGGACAGCTCTACGAGCAGTACTTC.

Points on this clonotype: A much larger clone lies one base from this, so it may be a read error. The CDR3 does not close with the conserved phenylalanine or tryptophan, likely indicating a read error. V usage is TRBV29-1 and J usage is TRBJ2-1; weak D call: TRBD2 (5 bases). In germline, CDR1 is SQVTM, CDR2 ANQGSEA. This CDR3 contains 10 residues. Trimming removed 4 bases from V and 13 bases from J, with 11 bases in between. The CDR3 here is CSVVEGNQFS. The CDR3 DNA sequence: TGCAGCGTTGTTGAGGGTAATCAGTTCTCC.

Concerning this clonotype: Without the conserved terminal phenylalanine or tryptophan, this CDR3 likely stems from a read error. Because the CDR3's place on the DNA is in doubt, the DNA is left out and the CDR3 is given as listed by TCRdb. This CDR3 reads CASQGQGFSETHYL. This chain links TRBV6-6 with TRBJ2-5; TRBD1, the table's D call, was not compared with the DNA. Germline V gives CDR1 MNHNY, CDR2 SVGAGI (reference sequence). The CDR3 adds up to 14 amino acids, both ends counted.

At least ten counts were recorded for this clonotype. The chain employs TRBV11-2 and TRBJ2-1; TRBD1 matches at 8 bases. The CDR3 is made up of 15 amino acids. V was clipped by 4 bases and J by 6 bases; unmatched bases: 8. Germline V lookup: CDR1 SGHAT, CDR2 FQNNGV. CDR3 nucleotides: TGTGCCAGCAGCTCAGGACAGGGTTCAATCAATGAGCAGTTCTTC. Translating gives CASSSGQGSINEQFF.

The J gene is TRBJ2-2, the V gene TRBV4-1; 8 bases align to TRBD2. This CDR3 region has 17 residues. V lost 3 bases and J lost 0; bases outside the gene matches: 6. CDR1 and CDR2 from the germline V gene are MGHRA and YSYEKL. The CDR3 nucleotides are TGCGCCAGCAGCCATTTAGCGGGGTACCCGAACACCGGGGAGCTGTTTTTT. This translates into CASSHLAGYPNTGELFF.